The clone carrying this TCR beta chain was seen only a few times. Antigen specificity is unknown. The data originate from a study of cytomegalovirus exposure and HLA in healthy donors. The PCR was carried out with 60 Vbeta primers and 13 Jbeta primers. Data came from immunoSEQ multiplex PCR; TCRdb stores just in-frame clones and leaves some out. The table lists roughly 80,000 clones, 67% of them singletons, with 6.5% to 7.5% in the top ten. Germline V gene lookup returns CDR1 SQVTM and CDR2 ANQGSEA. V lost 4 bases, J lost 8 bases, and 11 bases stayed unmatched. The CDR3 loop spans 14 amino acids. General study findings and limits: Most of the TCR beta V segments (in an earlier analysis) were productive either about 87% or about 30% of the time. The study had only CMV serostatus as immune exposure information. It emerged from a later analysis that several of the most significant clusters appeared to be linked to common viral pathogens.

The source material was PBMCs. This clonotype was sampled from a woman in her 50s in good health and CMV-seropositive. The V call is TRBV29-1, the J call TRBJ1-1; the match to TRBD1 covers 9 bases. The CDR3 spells CSVAGGPQGAEAFF. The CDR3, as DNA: TGCAGCGTTGCGGGAGGACCACAGGGGGCGGAAGCTTTCTTT.